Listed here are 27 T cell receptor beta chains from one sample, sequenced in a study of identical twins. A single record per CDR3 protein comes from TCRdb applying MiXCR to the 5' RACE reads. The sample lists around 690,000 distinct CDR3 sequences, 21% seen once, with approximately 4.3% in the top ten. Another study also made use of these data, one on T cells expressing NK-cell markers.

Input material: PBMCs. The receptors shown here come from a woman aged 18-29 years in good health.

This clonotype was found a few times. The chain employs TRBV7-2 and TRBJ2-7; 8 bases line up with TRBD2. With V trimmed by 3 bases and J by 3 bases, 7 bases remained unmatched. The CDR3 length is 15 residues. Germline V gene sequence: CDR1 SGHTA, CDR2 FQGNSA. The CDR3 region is CASSFSGGLLYEQYF. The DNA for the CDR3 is TGTGCCAGCAGCTTTTCGGGGGGGTTACTCTACGAGCAGTACTTC.

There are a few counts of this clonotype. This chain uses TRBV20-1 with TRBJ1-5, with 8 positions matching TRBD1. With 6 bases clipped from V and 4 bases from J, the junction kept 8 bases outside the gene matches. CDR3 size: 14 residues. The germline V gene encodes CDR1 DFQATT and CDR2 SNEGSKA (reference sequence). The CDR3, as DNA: TGCAGTGCGATAGGGACAGGCAAAAATCAGCCCCAGCATTTT. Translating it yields CSAIGTGKNQPQHF.

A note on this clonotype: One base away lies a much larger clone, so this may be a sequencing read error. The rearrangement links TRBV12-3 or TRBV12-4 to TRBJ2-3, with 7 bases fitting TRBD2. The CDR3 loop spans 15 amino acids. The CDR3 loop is CTSDSGGPPTDTQYF. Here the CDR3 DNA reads TGTACCAGCGACTCGGGGGGACCGCCTACAGATACGCAGTATTTT.

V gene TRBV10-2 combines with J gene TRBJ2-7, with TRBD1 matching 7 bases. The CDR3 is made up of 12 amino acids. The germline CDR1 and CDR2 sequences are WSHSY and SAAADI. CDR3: CASRDSAYEQYF. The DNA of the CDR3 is TGCGCAAGCCGGGACAGCGCCTACGAGCAGTACTTC.

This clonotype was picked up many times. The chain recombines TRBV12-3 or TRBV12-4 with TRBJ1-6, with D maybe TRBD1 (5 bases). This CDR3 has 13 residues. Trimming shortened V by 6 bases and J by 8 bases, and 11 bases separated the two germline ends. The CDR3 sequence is CASSSPGHSPLHF. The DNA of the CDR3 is TGTGCCAGCAGCTCTCCGGGACATTCACCCCTCCACTTT.

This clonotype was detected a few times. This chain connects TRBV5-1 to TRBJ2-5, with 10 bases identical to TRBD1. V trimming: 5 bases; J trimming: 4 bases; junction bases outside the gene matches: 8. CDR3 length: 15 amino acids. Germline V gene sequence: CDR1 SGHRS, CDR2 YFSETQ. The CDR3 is CASRGDRGRGETQYF. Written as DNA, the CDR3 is TGCGCCAGCAGGGGAGACAGGGGGCGAGGAGAGACCCAGTACTTC.

The CDR3 nucleotides read TGTGCCAGCAGCTTAGTCACCGTATCCCCAACCTACGAGCAGTACTTC. This translates into CASSLVTVSPTYEQYF. The chain combines TRBV7-9 with TRBJ2-7, with unresolved D. The CDR3 extends over 16 amino acids. CDR1 and CDR2 (germline): SEHNR, FQNEAQ (reference sequence). V was cut by 1 base and J by 2 bases, with 15 bases left in between. The full variable domain, with the rest looked up from reference TRBV7-9 and TRBJ2-7, is DTGVSQNPRHKITKRGQNVTFRCDPISEHNRLYWYRQTLGQGPEFLTYFQNEAQLEKSRLLSDRFSAERPKGSFSTLEIQRTEQGDSAMYLCASSLVTVSPTYEQYFGPGTRLTVT.

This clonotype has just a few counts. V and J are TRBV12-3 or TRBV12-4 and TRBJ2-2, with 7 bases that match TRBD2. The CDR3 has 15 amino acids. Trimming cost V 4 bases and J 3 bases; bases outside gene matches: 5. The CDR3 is CASSSTSRYTGELFF. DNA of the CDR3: TGTGCCAGCAGTTCGACTAGCCGGTACACCGGGGAGCTGTTTTTT.

The CDR3 DNA reads TGTGCCAGTAGTCAACGGACTAGCGGGGGAACCCCCTACGAGCAGTACTTC. This sequence encodes CASSQRTSGGTPYEQYF. The rearrangement links TRBV19 to TRBJ2-7; TRBD2 agrees at 13 bases. The germline gives CDR1 LNHDA, CDR2 SQIVND (reference sequence). The CDR3 extends over 17 amino acids. The V segment lost 5 bases and the J segment 2 bases; nucleotides outside the gene matches: 9.

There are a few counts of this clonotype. The CDR3: CASSLAGGPLYNEQFF. CDR3 DNA sequence: TGTGCCAGCAGCTTAGCGGGGGGGCCTCTCTACAATGAGCAGTTCTTC. The chain joins TRBV7-8 to TRBJ2-1; weak D call: TRBD2 (7 bases). Per the germline V gene, CDR1 is SGHVS and CDR2 is FQNEAQ. V was trimmed by 0 bases and J by 3 bases, leaving 12 bases between them. This CDR3 is 16 amino acids long. The entire variable domain, with the rest obtained from reference TRBV7-8 and TRBJ2-1, is as follows: GAGVSQSPRYKVAKRGQDVALRCDPISGHVSLFWYQQALGQGPEFLTYFQNEAQLDKSGLPSDRFFAERPEGSVSTLKIQRTQQEDSAVYLCASSLAGGPLYNEQFFGPGTRLTVL.

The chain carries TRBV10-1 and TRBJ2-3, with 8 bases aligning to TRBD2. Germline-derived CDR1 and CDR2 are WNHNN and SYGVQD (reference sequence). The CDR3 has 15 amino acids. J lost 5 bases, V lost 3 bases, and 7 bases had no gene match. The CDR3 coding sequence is TGCGCCAGCAGTGATACTAGCGGAGGTGGAGATACGCAGTATTTT. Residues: CASSDTSGGGDTQYF.

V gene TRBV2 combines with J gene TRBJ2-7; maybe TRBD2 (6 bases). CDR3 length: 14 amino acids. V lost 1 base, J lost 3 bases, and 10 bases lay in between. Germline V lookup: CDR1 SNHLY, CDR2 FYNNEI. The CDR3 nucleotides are TGTGCCAGCAGTGAAGACGGAGGGATCTACGAGCAGTACTTC. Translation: CASSEDGGIYEQYF.

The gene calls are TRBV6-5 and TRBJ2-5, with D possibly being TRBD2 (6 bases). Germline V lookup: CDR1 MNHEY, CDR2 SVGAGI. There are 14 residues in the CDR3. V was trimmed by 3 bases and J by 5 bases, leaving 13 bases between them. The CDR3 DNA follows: TGTGCCAGCAGTTATCGGCGGGGTTCGGAGACCCAGTACTTC. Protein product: CASSYRRGSETQYF.

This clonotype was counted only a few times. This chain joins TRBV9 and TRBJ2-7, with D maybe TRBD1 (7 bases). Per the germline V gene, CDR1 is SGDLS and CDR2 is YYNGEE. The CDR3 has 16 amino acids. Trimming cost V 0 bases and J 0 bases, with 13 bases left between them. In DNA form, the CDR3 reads TGTGCCAGCAGCGTAGATTCAGGGGGGAGCTCCTACGAGCAGTACTTC. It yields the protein CASSVDSGGSSYEQYF.

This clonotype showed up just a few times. The DNA for the CDR3 is TGCAGCGTTGAAGTGGGTCATGGCTACACCTTC. Protein product: CSVEVGHGYTF. This chain links TRBV29-1 with TRBJ1-2; D unresolved. V gave up 1 base and J gave up 6 bases, with 6 bases separating them. This CDR3 has 11 amino acids. Germline V gene data show CDR1 as SQVTM and CDR2 as ANQGSEA.

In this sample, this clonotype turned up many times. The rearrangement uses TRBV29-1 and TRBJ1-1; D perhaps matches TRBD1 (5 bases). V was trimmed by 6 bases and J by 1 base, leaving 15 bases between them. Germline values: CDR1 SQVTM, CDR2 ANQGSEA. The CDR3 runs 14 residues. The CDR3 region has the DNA TGCAGCGTGGGACGGGGGAATGGGAACACTGAAGCTTTCTTT. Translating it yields CSVGRGNGNTEAFF.

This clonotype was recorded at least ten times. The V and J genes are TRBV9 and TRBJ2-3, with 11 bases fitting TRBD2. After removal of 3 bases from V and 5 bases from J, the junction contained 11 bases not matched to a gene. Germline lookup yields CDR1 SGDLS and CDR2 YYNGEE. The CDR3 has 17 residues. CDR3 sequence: CASSAHPSGGSRDTQYF. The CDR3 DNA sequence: TGTGCCAGCAGCGCCCACCCTAGCGGGGGGTCCAGAGATACGCAGTATTTT.

The CDR3 DNA is TGTGCCAGCTCACCACCGAACTGGCAAGAGACCCAGTACTTC. It is translated as CASSPPNWQETQYF. The J gene is TRBJ2-5, the V gene TRBV18, with D unresolved. Germline values: CDR1 KGHSH, CDR2 LQKENI. V gave up 0 bases and J gave up 2 bases, with 7 bases separating them. The CDR3 covers 14 residues.

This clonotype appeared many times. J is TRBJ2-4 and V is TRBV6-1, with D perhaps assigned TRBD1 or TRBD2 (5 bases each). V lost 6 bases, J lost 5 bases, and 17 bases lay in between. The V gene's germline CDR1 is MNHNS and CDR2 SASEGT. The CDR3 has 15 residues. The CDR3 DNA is TGTGCCAGCAGCCCCCCACGGGGCGGTCAAAACATTCAGTACTTC. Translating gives CASSPPRGGQNIQYF.

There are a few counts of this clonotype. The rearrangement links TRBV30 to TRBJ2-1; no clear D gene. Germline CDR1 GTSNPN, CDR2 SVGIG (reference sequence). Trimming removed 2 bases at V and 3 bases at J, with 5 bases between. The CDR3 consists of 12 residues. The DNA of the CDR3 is TGTGCCTGGAGTCGGAACTACAATGAGCAGTTCTTC. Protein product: CAWSRNYNEQFF.

For the CDR3, the DNA is TGTGCCAGCAGGTCACTAGCGCAAGAGCAGTTCTTC. Translation gives CASRSLAQEQFF. The chain uses TRBV5-6 and TRBJ2-1, with 7 bases identical to TRBD2. This CDR3 region has 12 residues. Germline CDR1 SGHDT, CDR2 YYEEEE. V gave up 5 bases and J gave up 10 bases; unmatched junction bases: 6.

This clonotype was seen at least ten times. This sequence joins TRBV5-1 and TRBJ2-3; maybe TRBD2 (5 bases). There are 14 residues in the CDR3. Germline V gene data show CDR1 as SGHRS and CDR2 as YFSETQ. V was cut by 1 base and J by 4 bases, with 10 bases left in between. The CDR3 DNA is TGCGCCAGCAGCTTGCTAGGGAGTGCAGATACGCAGTATTTT. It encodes CASSLLGSADTQYF. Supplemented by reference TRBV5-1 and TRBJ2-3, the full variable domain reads KAGVTQTPRYLIKTRGQQVTLSCSPISGHRSVSWYQQTPGQGLQFLFEYFSETQRNKGNFPGRFSGRQFSNSRSEMNVSTLELGDSALYLCASSLLGSADTQYFGPGTRLTVL.

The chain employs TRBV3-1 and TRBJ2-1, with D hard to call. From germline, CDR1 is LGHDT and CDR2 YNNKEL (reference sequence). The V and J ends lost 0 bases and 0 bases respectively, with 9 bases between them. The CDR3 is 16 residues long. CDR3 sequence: CASSQDRKSSYNEQFF. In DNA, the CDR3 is TGTGCCAGCAGCCAAGATCGAAAGAGCTCCTACAATGAGCAGTTCTTC.

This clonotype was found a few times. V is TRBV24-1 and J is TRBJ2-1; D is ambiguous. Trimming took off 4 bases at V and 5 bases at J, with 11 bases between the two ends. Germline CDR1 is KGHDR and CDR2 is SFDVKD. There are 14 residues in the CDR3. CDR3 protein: CATSEAPPDNEQFF. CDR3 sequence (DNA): TGTGCCACCAGTGAAGCCCCCCCCGACAATGAGCAGTTCTTC.

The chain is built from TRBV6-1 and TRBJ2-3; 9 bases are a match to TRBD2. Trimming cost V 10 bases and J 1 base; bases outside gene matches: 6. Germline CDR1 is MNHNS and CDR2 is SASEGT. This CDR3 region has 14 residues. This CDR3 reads CATTKRGGTDTQYF. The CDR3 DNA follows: TGTGCCACCACGAAGCGGGGGGGCACAGATACGCAGTATTTT.

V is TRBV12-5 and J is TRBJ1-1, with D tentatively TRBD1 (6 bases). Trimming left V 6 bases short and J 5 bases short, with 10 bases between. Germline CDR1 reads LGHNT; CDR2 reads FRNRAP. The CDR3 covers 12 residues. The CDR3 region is CASGPRGTEAFF. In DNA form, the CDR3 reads TGTGCTAGTGGCCCAAGGGGGACTGAAGCTTTCTTT.

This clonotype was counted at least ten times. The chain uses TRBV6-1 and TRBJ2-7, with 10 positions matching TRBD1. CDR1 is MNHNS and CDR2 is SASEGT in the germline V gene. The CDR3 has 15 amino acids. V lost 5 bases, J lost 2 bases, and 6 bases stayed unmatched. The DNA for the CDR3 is TGTGCCAGCAGTAGGGACAGGGGAGAAACCTACGAGCAGTACTTC. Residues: CASSRDRGETYEQYF.